This T cell receptor beta chain was found in a study of cytomegalovirus exposure and HLA in healthy donors (dated by TCRdb to 2017 to 2019). For the study in its entirety: An earlier analysis of several hundred of the donors reported 250 to 300 Gb of sequence data and around 100 million unique TCR beta sequences obtained from 180 million or so T cells. Of the roughly 400 genotyped donors, 65% to 90% were placed in the genetic ancestry cluster associated with self-reported Caucasian donors. A later analysis re-analyzed previously published TCR beta repertoires from approximately 700 donors and added high-resolution HLA genotyping to study TCR occurrence patterns. Among over 350 genotyped donors of the cohort, an average of roughly 240,000 unique TCR beta nucleotide sequences were sequenced per donor, about a sixth of them non-productive. Typing coverage differed by locus: A, B, C, DRB1 and DQB1 were typed in roughly 620-630 donors, DQA1 in 522, DPA1 in roughly 590, and DPB1 in 400 to 490. About five DR-DQ haplotypes were treated as single units for association and clustering because of strong linkage in the cohort. Donor age, sex, ethnicity and CMV serostatus were compiled alongside the repertoire data. All discovery cohort repertoires had been generated on a single sequencing platform. The study profiled the T cell repertoires of under 700 subjects by immunosequencing and related them to cytomegalovirus serostatus. An earlier analysis of 500 to 750 of the donors applied high-throughput TCR beta sequencing to assess whether each TCR beta V gene segment acted as functional or pseudogenic. An early release covering 500 to 750 HLA-typed donors comprised about 300 gigabases of sequencing data and roughly 85 million unique TCR sequences. The study was designed to test whether signatures of past pathogen exposure could be identified by cataloging public T cell receptors. Rather than using new phenotypic data, the later analysis identified candidate immune exposures from TCR beta sequences and from how often those sequences occurred across donors. High-throughput TCR immunosequencing, statistical association of individual TCRs with disease status, and machine learning were combined to predict cytomegalovirus infection status. Genome-wide SNP genotypes for about three fifths of the roughly 670 donors were used in a later genetic analysis, which treated that subset as a discovery cohort. Besides the first cohort of 550 to 750 subjects, a separate validation cohort made up of over 95 different subjects was used. HLA typing included class I and class II loci at four-digit resolution. Study-level results and caveats: The only immune exposure information available for the cohort was CMV serostatus. A later analysis found that TCR association rates varied across HLA loci, with DRB1 alleles showing the most associated TCRs and HLA-C alleles the fewest. In an earlier analysis of more than 450 of the donors, most TCR beta V segments were observed in productive rearrangements about 87% or about 30% of the time, broadly matching IMGT annotations. Because some donors lacked HLA typing at each locus, the association tests relied only on the typed subset. Most TCR sequences were seen in very few donors, while some public TCRs were found in many individuals. Roughly uniform sequencing depth across donors was assumed in presence/absence analyses, although this assumption may not hold. A further reported finding was that TCR beta sequences accurately predicted the HLA-A and HLA-B alleles for most subjects in the first cohort. Only TCR beta chains were sequenced in this cohort, and the absence of alpha or paired-chain data limited detectable features. Specific HLA alleles were associated with about 17,000 TCR beta sequences at a false discovery rate of 0.05 in a later analysis. Some IMGT-functional V segments, including TRBV6-2 and TRBV6-3, could not be told apart with the 87-base-pair reads, so those segments were excluded. A cluster of highly shared sequence variants was judged likely to be a technical artifact of the sequencing pipeline. An association between a missense DCLRE1C variant and V-gene and J-gene trimming of TCR beta chains was found in a later genetic analysis and replicated in an independent cohort. According to a later analysis, most CMV-associated TCR beta chains appeared to be HLA-restricted, and the HLA associations seemed to be driven largely by CMV exposure. In vitro tests confirmed that three of the cytomegalovirus-associated TCR beta chains recognize cytomegalovirus antigens. According to a later genetic analysis, donors in an Asian-associated ancestry cluster had fewer N-insertions in productive TCRs than the roughly 670-donor mean. Because counts were too low, roughly 18 rarely observed V segments, including chromosome 9 orphons, were left out of the earlier analysis of roughly 600 of the donors. Compared with equally common non-associated chains, HLA-associated TCR beta chains in a later analysis were more clonally expanded and had lower generation probabilities. Correlated functional status among segregating V segments might be attributable to linkage disequilibrium, but an unknown experimental factor could not be ruled out. A total of fewer than 200 TCR beta chains were listed by the study as associated with cytomegalovirus. The authors suggested that the approach could potentially be generalized to other disease states and immunological phenotypes. Assigning TCR associations to individual alleles was difficult when HLA alleles, especially DR and DQ, strongly co-occurred. In a later analysis, several top co-occurrence clusters were reported to appear linked to parvovirus B19, influenza, CMV and Epstein-Barr virus. The classifier was reported to diagnose cytomegalovirus status with high specificity and sensitivity in both the original and validation cohorts.

Details on this clone: Its antigen remains undetermined.

The cohort comprised around 700 healthy bone marrow donors. All cohort members were sampled while nominally healthy, although unrecorded immune exposures were likely present. The donor was CMV seronegative and belonged to the group of roughly 330 seronegative cohort members. A peripheral blood sample was provided by each donor, and peripheral blood mononuclear cells were used for TCR beta sequencing. Genomic DNA was extracted from the blood cell samples with the Qiagen DNeasy Blood Extraction Kit. The library relied on the immunoSEQ multiplex PCR assay. A mixture of 60 forward primers for TCR Vbeta segments and 13 reverse primers for TCR Jbeta segments was used in the multiplex PCR. A multiplex PCR assay on genomic DNA amplified the CDR3 region of rearranged TCR beta genes. The amplified TCR beta libraries were sequenced on the Illumina HiSeq System as 87-base-pair reads. The authors' pipeline ran thus. A later analysis tallied 70 million to 100 million unique TCR beta chains across the 666 repertoires, and approximately 9.9 million of those chains were shared by two or more donors. A nearest-neighbor algorithm error-corrected the raw reads and collapsed the reads into unique sequences, merging closely related sequences to remove PCR and sequencing errors. CDR3 sequences were aligned to IMGT reference sequences to assign V, D and J gene segments. Each retained sequence needed at least a six-nucleotide match to both a V gene segment and a J gene segment. A rearrangement was called productive if the CDR3 had no stop codons and remained in frame with V and J, and every other rearrangement was called non-productive. CDR3 was defined by IMGT convention, running from the second conserved V-encoded cysteine to the conserved J-encoded phenylalanine. In an earlier analysis of 587 of the donors, sequences lacking an unambiguous match to a single V gene segment were excluded. An earlier analysis of 500 to 600 of the donors classified V segments as functional when productive rearrangements were above 56.7% and as segregating when the standard deviation between donors was above 5%. To diagnose cytomegalovirus status from the catalog of TCR beta chain sequences, a statistical classification framework was built. In a later analysis, TCR nucleotide sequences were compared against IMGT/GENE-DB human TR gene sequences so that V and J genes could be assigned. In a later analysis, CDR3 sequences and most-parsimonious VDJ recombination scenarios were assigned using the TCRdist pipeline. In a later analysis, every TCR beta chain was defined by the combination of its CDR3 amino acid sequence and its V-gene family, and reads without a unique V-gene family were dropped. As a way to deal with suspected cross-contamination and a sequencing artifact, a later analysis dropped hundreds of nucleotide sequences that were highly shared and had low generation probability. A later analysis calculated a clonal expansion index for each public chain from normalized within-repertoire ranks of inferred template counts. Generation probabilities in a later analysis came from a VDJ recombination model fitted to out-of-frame rearrangements, and those results were checked against IGoR. Hypergeometric tests were used in a later analysis to score TCR-TCR, TCR-HLA and TCR-CMV co-occurrence, with a repertoire-size bias correction applied to the TCR pairs. A later analysis estimated false discovery rates by permuting HLA or CMV assignments 20 times. In a later analysis, co-occurring TCRs were grouped using DBSCAN, with TCRdist sequence similarity added in when clustering inside HLA-allele-positive subsets. Repertoires with fewer than 30,000 or more than 120,000 public chains were left out of co-occurrence clustering, as were about five repertoires with anomalous nucleotide sharing. Held by TCRdb, this immuneACCESS table contains in-frame sequences only and omits some clones. Under half of the omission traces to an unresolved V gene where checked; the cause of the rest is unknown. The D gene and trimming were derived from the DNA, and the V and J assignments and clone size from that table. The table of this sample itemizes 130,000 or so clones. 1.5% to 1.7% of the sample is held by the ten biggest clonotypes.

The CDR3 contains 11 residues, cysteine and phenylalanine counted. Only the CDR3 portion is preserved as DNA: 33 bases, with reading frame beginning at the first base. V is cut by 5 bases and J by 4 bases, and the space between the germline ends is 6 bases. CDR1 and CDR2, looked up from the germline V gene, are SGHTS and YDEGEE. Source material: PBMCs. The chain employs TRBV5-8 and TRBJ1-1; no D segment can be confidently identified. The TCR was taken from a woman aged 40 to 55 in good health and CMV-seronegative. The CDR3 protein is CASSRVTEAFF. The nucleotide sequence reads as follows: TGTGCCAGCAGTCGGGTCACTGAAGCTTTCTTT. Supplemented by the reference TRBV5-8 and TRBJ1-1 proteins around the CDR3, the complete variable domain is EAGVTQSPTHLIKTRGQQATLRCSPISGHTSVYWYQQALGLGLQFLLWYDEGEERNRGNFPPRFSGRQFPNYSSELNVNALELEDSALYLCASSRVTEAFFGQGTRLTVV.